Sequencing of this T cell receptor (beta chain) was carried out in a study of blood T cell repertoires in COVID-19. Germline V gene data show CDR1 as MNHEY and CDR2 as SVGAGI. Trimming stripped 0 bases from V and 0 bases from J, with 8 bases between. The CDR3 has 15 amino acids. Patients at the Seattle site were enrolled during active infection and followed longitudinally. Original analysis: Amplifying reference gene primers gave estimates of nucleated cell counts. Profiling relied on immunoSEQ multiplex PCR, and the TCRdb table lists in-frame clones only, not all of them. V and J calls and clone size are those listed in that table; D and trimming were worked out from the DNA. The sample holds more than 350,000 clones, roughly 86% seen once.

The chain couples TRBV6-5 to TRBJ1-1; possibly TRBD1 for D (5 bases). The source of this sequence is a woman in her thirties with COVID-19, enrolled during active disease. The sample consisted of peripheral blood. This CDR3 is CASSYSETVNTEAFF. The CDR3 DNA follows: TGTGCCAGCAGTTACTCGGAGACAGTGAACACTGAAGCTTTCTTT.